A single sample is the source of the 27 T cell receptor beta chains below, sequenced in a study of shared clonotypes between healthy human individuals. The data were produced by immunoSEQ multiplex PCR, yet TCRdb's version contains in-frame clones alone and is incomplete. Of 850,000 to 1,200,000 clones listed, roughly 75% are singletons. The sequencing sample was made of memory CD4+ T cells sorted from blood. Described subset: CD45RA-negative fraction. All receptors come from a man aged 18 to 30 in good health.

The chain has TRBV7-8 and TRBJ1-4, with 7 bases lining up with TRBD1. Losses at the gene ends were 5 bases for V and 8 bases for J; bases not matched to a gene: 8. The CDR3 is made up of 14 amino acids. Germline V CDR1 and CDR2: SGHVS, FQNEAQ. The chain's CDR3 is CASSPTGFEEKLFF. DNA for the CDR3: TGTGCCAGCAGCCCGACAGGGTTTGAGGAAAAACTGTTTTTT.

The rearrangement uses TRBV4-3 and TRBJ1-3; D possibly corresponds to TRBD1 (6 bases). CDR3 length equals 15 residues. Trimming stripped 3 bases from V and 2 bases from J, with 11 bases between. Germline V lookup: CDR1 LGHNA, CDR2 YSLEER. This CDR3 is CASSQATGTGNTIYF. In DNA form, the CDR3 reads TGCGCCAGCAGCCAGGCGACAGGAACTGGAAACACCATATATTTT.

This CDR3 reads CASTLLGGPNTEAFF. The CDR3, as DNA: TGTGCCAGTACCCTGTTGGGGGGACCGAACACTGAAGCTTTCTTT. The chain recombines TRBV19 with TRBJ1-1; maybe TRBD1 (5 bases). From germline, CDR1 is LNHDA and CDR2 SQIVND (reference sequence). The CDR3 is made up of 15 amino acids. Trimming removed 7 bases from V and 1 base from J, with 16 bases in between.

This clone appeared a few times. The V call is TRBV21-1, the J call TRBJ2-1; the table's D call, TRBD2, was not checked against the DNA. TRBV21-1 is a pseudogene segment. The CDR3 consists of 16 residues. CDR3 coding DNA: TGTGCCAGCAGCAAAGGGACTAGCGGAAACTACAATGAGCAGTTCTTC. Its protein is CASSKGTSGNYNEQFF.

J is TRBJ1-3 and V is TRBV5-4; possibly TRBD1 for D (5 bases). The CDR3 is 15 amino acids. Germline CDR1 and CDR2: SGHNT and YYREEE (reference sequence). Trimming removed 5 bases at V and 1 base at J, with 13 bases between. The CDR3 loop reads CASSMEWGSGNTIYF. The CDR3 DNA is TGTGCCAGCAGTATGGAGTGGGGGTCTGGAAACACCATATATTTT.

V and J are TRBV5-4 and TRBJ2-5; TRBD2 matches 9 bases. The germline CDR1 and CDR2 sequences are SGHNT and YYREEE (reference sequence). This CDR3 region has 13 residues. V lost 4 bases and J lost 3; bases outside the gene matches: 1. CDR3 sequence: CASSQRGEETQYF. In nucleotides, the CDR3 is TGTGCCAGCAGCCAGCGGGGGGAAGAGACCCAGTACTTC.

Only a few counts were recorded for this clone. The J gene is TRBJ1-5, the V gene TRBV4-1; D not certain. Germline CDR1 reads MGHRA; CDR2 reads YSYEKL. The CDR3 spans 16 residues. V shed 1 base and J shed 4 bases, with 14 bases lying between them. CDR3: CASSQGRLGINQPQHF. The CDR3 DNA reads TGCGCCAGCAGCCAAGGGCGGTTAGGAATAAATCAGCCCCAGCATTTT.

The chain employs TRBV2 and TRBJ2-5; TRBD2 matches at 7 bases. The CDR3 consists of 15 residues. From germline, CDR1 is SNHLY and CDR2 FYNNEI. Losses at the gene ends were 8 bases for V and 1 base for J; bases not matched to a gene: 10. The chain's CDR3 is CASRNGLAVQETQYF. The CDR3 DNA reads as TGTGCCAGCCGGAACGGGCTAGCGGTCCAAGAGACCCAGTACTTC.

In its sample, this clone was seen a few times. The V gene is TRBV2, the J gene TRBJ1-1, with D tentatively TRBD1 (6 bases). The CDR3 is made up of 13 amino acids. V lost 5 bases, J lost 1 base, and 8 bases lay in between. Looked up from germline, CDR1 is SNHLY and CDR2 is FYNNEI. The CDR3 spells CASSYRENTEAFF. The CDR3, as DNA: TGTGCCAGCAGTTACAGGGAGAACACTGAAGCTTTCTTT.

This clone was detected a few times. This chain connects TRBV4-2 to TRBJ2-7; D is perhaps TRBD2 (7 bases). The germline V gene encodes CDR1 LGHNA and CDR2 YNFKEQ. V lost 0 bases and J lost 6, with 21 bases in between. CDR3 length: 17 amino acids. CDR3 coding DNA: TGTGCCAGCAGCCAAGATGACCCTCGGGGGGCAGGGACCGAGCAGTACTTC. It translates to CASSQDDPRGAGTEQYF.

The chain combines TRBV6-1 with TRBJ1-5, with a tentative D call TRBD1 (6 bases). Germline CDR1 and CDR2: MNHNS and SASEGT. Trimming removed 1 base at V and 8 bases at J, with 12 bases between. This CDR3 is built from 14 residues. The chain's CDR3 is CASSEGTGSKPQHF. For the CDR3, the DNA is TGTGCCAGCAGTGAAGGAACAGGGAGCAAGCCCCAGCATTTT.

This clone was seen a single time. The chain has TRBV11-2 and TRBJ2-7; D possibly uses TRBD1 or TRBD2 (5 bases each). V lost 2 bases, J lost 10 bases, and 12 bases lay in between. From germline, CDR1 is SGHAT and CDR2 FQNNGV. CDR3 size: 12 residues. The CDR3 coding sequence is TGTGCCAGCAGCTTAATCGAGGGACCCCAGTACTTC. Its protein product is CASSLIEGPQYF.

This clone has just a few counts. The V call is TRBV18, the J call TRBJ2-2; D uncertain. Germline CDR1 reads KGHSH; CDR2 reads LQKENI. V lost 3 bases to trimming and J lost 0 bases, with 5 bases between them. The CDR3 is 14 residues long. The CDR3 sequence: CASSPDPNTGELFF. The CDR3 DNA is TGTGCCAGCTCACCGGACCCGAACACCGGGGAGCTGTTTTTT.

There are a few counts of this clone. This chain links TRBV21-1 with TRBJ2-7. TRBV21-1 is assigned pseudogene status. This CDR3 has 12 residues. CDR3 amino acids: CASSKGDYEQYF. As DNA, the CDR3 is TGTGCCAGCAGCAAAGGGGACTACGAGCAGTACTTC.

With regard to this clone: A read error may account for a junction end that differs from germline. This sequence joins TRBV28 and TRBJ1-1; TRBD1 might be the D (6 bases). The V gene's germline CDR1 is MDHEN and CDR2 SYDVKM. The CDR3 sequence is 14 residues long. The CDR3 sequence is CASSSTVGGRTMIF. For the CDR3, the DNA is TGTGCCAGCAGTTCCACTGTGGGGGGCCGTACAATGATCTTT.

The rearrangement joins TRBV5-1 to TRBJ2-1, with 13 nucleotides matching TRBD2. Losses at the gene ends were 2 bases for V and 0 bases for J; bases not matched to a gene: 5. Germline loops: CDR1 SGHRS, CDR2 YFSETQ. The CDR3 length is 18 residues. CDR3 residues: CASSLLAGGISSYNEQFF. The CDR3 nucleotides read TGCGCCAGCAGCTTACTAGCGGGGGGGATAAGCTCCTACAATGAGCAGTTCTTC.

The J gene is TRBJ2-7, the V gene TRBV7-2; D call uncertain. The V end lost 5 bases, the J end lost 0 bases, and 8 bases lay between the germline ends. Germline CDR1 reads SGHTA; CDR2 reads FQGNSA. The CDR3 contains 13 residues. CDR3 sequence: CASSAMGSYEQYF. Here the CDR3 DNA reads TGTGCCAGCAGCGCTATGGGCTCCTACGAGCAGTACTTC.

With regard to this clone: Possible read error: a much larger clone is one base away. The chain is built from TRBV5-1 and TRBJ2-1, with a possible D match to TRBD1 (6 bases). The CDR3 extends over 15 amino acids. Germline loops: CDR1 SGHRS, CDR2 YFSETQ. CDR3 sequence: CTSSLGGVSYNEQFF. In nucleotides, the CDR3 is TGCACCAGCAGCTTAGGGGGTGTGTCCTACAATGAGCAGTTCTTC.

V is TRBV2 and J is TRBJ2-1, with a possible D match to TRBD1 (5 bases). The CDR3 is 13 amino acids. V was cut by 3 bases and J by 7 bases, with 10 bases left in between. CDR1 is SNHLY, CDR2 FYNNEI, per germline. For the CDR3, the DNA is TGTGCCAGCAGTGATGGCCAGGGAAATGAGCAGTTCTTC. It specifies CASSDGQGNEQFF. Supplemented by reference TRBV2 and TRBJ2-1, the full variable domain reads EPEVTQTPSHQVTQMGQEVILRCVPISNHLYFYWYRQILGQKVEFLVSFYNNEISEKSEIFDDQFSVERPDGSNFTLKIRSTKLEDSAMYFCASSDGQGNEQFFGPGTRLTVL.

This clone turned up a few times. The chain is built from TRBV6-6 and TRBJ1-5; D unclear. Germline-derived CDR1 and CDR2 are MNHNY and SVGAGI (reference sequence). The CDR3 totals 13 residues. V was trimmed by 6 bases and J by 4 bases, leaving 10 bases between them. CDR3 region: CASSTTGNQPQHF. In DNA, the CDR3 is TGTGCCAGCAGCACGACGGGGAATCAGCCCCAGCATTTT.

V and J are TRBV18 and TRBJ1-5; D is unresolved. Looked up from germline, CDR1 is KGHSH and CDR2 is LQKENI. CDR3 length equals 14 residues. Deletions cut 2 bases from V and 4 bases from J, with 9 bases between. The CDR3 loop reads CASSPSNSNQPQHF. Written as DNA, the CDR3 is TGTGCCAGCTCACCAAGTAACAGTAATCAGCCCCAGCATTTT.

The chain links TRBV30 to TRBJ1-4, with 9 bases aligning to TRBD1. Germline V gene lookup returns CDR1 GTSNPN and CDR2 SVGIG (reference sequence). The V gene end was trimmed by 0 bases and the J gene end by 0 bases; junction bases not matched to a gene: 11. This CDR3 is 19 amino acids long. The CDR3 is CAWSVLPGQGLTTNEKLFF. CDR3 in DNA: TGTGCCTGGAGTGTACTACCGGGACAGGGTCTTACAACTAATGAAAAACTGTTTTTT.

The gene calls are TRBV5-5 and TRBJ1-5; 9 bases align to TRBD1. Germline V CDR1 and CDR2: SGHKS, YYEKEE (reference sequence). V gave up 1 base and J gave up 8 bases; unmatched junction bases: 13. The CDR3 is made up of 17 amino acids. The CDR3 coding sequence is TGTGCCAGCAGCTTGTCGACAGGGGGAAATTTACGGGAGCCCCAGCATTTT. Translation gives CASSLSTGGNLREPQHF.

CDR3 loop: CASSVWTESYEQYF. In DNA form, the CDR3 reads TGTGCCAGCAGCGTATGGACGGAGTCCTACGAGCAGTACTTC. The chain carries TRBV5-6 and TRBJ2-7; D gene unclear. The CDR3 is 14 amino acids. V was shortened by 4 bases and J by 1 base, with 12 bases between the two germline ends. The germline V gene encodes CDR1 SGHDT and CDR2 YYEEEE.

The rearrangement links TRBV5-6 to TRBJ1-1; D possibly corresponds to TRBD1 (5 bases). Deletions cut 4 bases from V and 4 bases from J, with 11 bases between. This CDR3 comprises 13 residues. Germline assignment: CDR1 SGHDT and CDR2 YYEEEE. The DNA of the CDR3 is TGTGCCAGCAGCGCCGACAGATCCACTGAAGCTTTCTTT. Amino acid sequence: CASSADRSTEAFF.

The chain carries TRBV7-9 and TRBJ1-1, with a weak D call TRBD1 (6 bases). CDR3 length: 17 amino acids. Germline V CDR1 and CDR2: SEHNR, FQNEAQ (reference sequence). Trimming cost V 5 bases and J 2 bases, with 21 bases left between them. The CDR3 loop reads CASSPGGGPGGNTEAFF. For the CDR3, the DNA is TGTGCCAGCAGCCCCGGAGGGGGGCCGGGGGGTAACACTGAAGCTTTCTTT.

J is TRBJ2-7 and V is TRBV10-3, with 8 bases fitting TRBD1. V shed 8 bases, J shed 0 bases, and the junction held 6 bases outside the gene matches. In germline, CDR1 is ENHRY, CDR2 SYGVKD. The CDR3 totals 14 residues. Here the CDR3 reads CAIADRGDSYEQYF. The CDR3 DNA is TGTGCCATCGCAGACAGGGGTGACTCCTACGAGCAGTACTTC.